The 25 T cell receptor beta chains below all came from one sample that was sequenced in a study of blood T cells in healthy people across ages. Through a sample-barcoded 5' primer and a J-beta primer mix, a second PCR was run for roughly 6 to 11 cycles. TCRdb recomputed calls from the 5' RACE reads with MiXCR, one row per CDR3 protein. Of some 860,000 distinct CDR3 sequences in the sample, roughly three fifths were seen once. Sequencing input: blood. Receptor source: a man between 35 and 55 years old in good health.

The V call is TRBV9, the J call TRBJ2-3; D is perhaps TRBD2 (6 bases). V lost 0 bases to trimming and J lost 2 bases, with 13 bases between them. CDR1 is SGDLS, CDR2 YYNGEE, per germline. This CDR3 comprises 16 residues. The CDR3 loop reads CASSVAGGRSTDTQYF. The CDR3 DNA is TGTGCCAGCAGCGTAGCCGGAGGGCGTTCCACAGATACGCAGTATTTT.

The chain joins TRBV4-1 to TRBJ2-4, with 7 bases lining up with TRBD1. V lost 0 bases to trimming and J lost 11 bases; unmatched junction nucleotides: 4. The germline gives CDR1 MGHRA, CDR2 YSYEKL. The CDR3 runs 13 residues. In DNA form, the CDR3 reads TGCGCCAGCAGCCAAGATTTAGGGACAGTTCAGTACTTC. It encodes CASSQDLGTVQYF.

This clonotype was seen a single time. The genes are TRBV5-8 and TRBJ2-1; a weak D match, TRBD2 (6 bases). The V end was cut by 4 bases, the J end by 7 bases, with 21 bases between. The CDR3 is made up of 16 amino acids. The germline gives CDR1 SGHTS, CDR2 YDEGEE. DNA for the CDR3: TGTGCCAGCAGCCGAGGTCAAGGGGCAGGAGGGAATGAGCAGTTCTTC. This gives the protein CASSRGQGAGGNEQFF. Drawing the rest from reference TRBV5-8 and TRBJ2-1, the complete variable domain is EAGVTQSPTHLIKTRGQQATLRCSPISGHTSVYWYQQALGLGLQFLLWYDEGEERNRGNFPPRFSGRQFPNYSSELNVNALELEDSALYLCASSRGQGAGGNEQFFGPGTRLTVL.

The CDR3 DNA follows: TGTGCCAGCAGCTCCAACCGGGACAGGCGCTATGGCTACACCTTC. Its protein product is CASSSNRDRRYGYTF. The rearrangement uses TRBV7-2 and TRBJ1-2; TRBD1 matches 8 bases. Per the germline V gene, CDR1 is SGHTA and CDR2 is FQGNSA. V was clipped by 4 bases and J by 4 bases; unmatched bases: 8. The CDR3 is 15 residues long.

This clonotype showed up just a few times. V and J are TRBV6-6 and TRBJ1-2; no clear D gene. The CDR3 is made up of 15 amino acids. Germline-derived CDR1 and CDR2 are MNHNY and SVGAGI (reference sequence). Trimming left V 0 bases short and J 5 bases short, with 13 bases between. CDR3 in DNA: TGTGCCAGCAGTTACTCAGGGCCTACGTTTTATGGCTACACCTTC. Its translation is CASSYSGPTFYGYTF.

This clonotype was seen a handful of times. The rearrangement uses TRBV7-2 and TRBJ2-1; tentatively, D is TRBD2 (5 bases). Trimming left V 1 base short and J 10 bases short, with 11 bases between. This CDR3 spans 13 amino acids. In germline, CDR1 is SGHTA, CDR2 FQGNSA. CDR3 sequence (DNA): TGTGCCAGCAGCTTAGGAGGGCTAGCAGAGCAGTTCTTC. Translating gives CASSLGGLAEQFF.

This clonotype was counted a few times. The rearrangement joins TRBV9 to TRBJ2-3; a weak D match, TRBD2 (7 bases). CDR3 size: 16 residues. Between the trimmed V and J ends, which lost 3 bases and 6 bases, there was a span of 20 bases. Looked up from germline, CDR1 is SGDLS and CDR2 is YYNGEE. The DNA for the CDR3 is TGTGCCAGCAGCGCCTCGGGGGCGGGAGTCACGGATACGCAGTATTTT. Its protein is CASSASGAGVTDTQYF.

The gene calls are TRBV28 and TRBJ2-7, with D possibly being TRBD1 (5 bases). The V end was cut by 6 bases, the J end by 2 bases, with 11 bases between. The CDR3 runs to 13 residues. CDR1 and CDR2 from the germline V gene are MDHEN and SYDVKM. The CDR3 loop is CASRDTPTYEQYF. The CDR3 region has the DNA TGTGCCAGCAGGGACACTCCCACCTACGAGCAGTACTTC.

This clonotype was seen only a few times. CDR3 sequence (DNA): TGTGCCAGCAGCCAAGATCGAGGGTGGACAGGGGGCTACGGCTACACCTTC. It is translated as CASSQDRGWTGGYGYTF. The chain carries TRBV4-2 and TRBJ1-2; 11 bases agree with TRBD1. V was clipped by 0 bases and J by 8 bases; unmatched bases: 11. The CDR3 has 17 amino acids. Germline values: CDR1 LGHNA, CDR2 YNFKEQ.

The J gene is TRBJ2-7, the V gene TRBV4-1; 8 bases are a match to TRBD2. The CDR3 sequence is 16 residues long. The V gene's germline CDR1 is MGHRA and CDR2 YSYEKL. After removal of 4 bases from V and 2 bases from J, the junction contained 10 bases not matched to a gene. The CDR3 DNA sequence: TGCGCCAGCAGCCCCTCGACTAGCGAGAGGACCTACGAGCAGTACTTC. The encoded protein is CASSPSTSERTYEQYF.

V and J are TRBV6-5 and TRBJ1-2; a possible D gene is TRBD1 (6 bases). This CDR3 spans 15 amino acids. The ends were cut back, 6 bases at V and 1 base at J, with 15 bases in the middle. Germline V gives CDR1 MNHEY, CDR2 SVGAGI. CDR3 sequence: CASSPWTANNYGYTF. The CDR3 DNA reads TGTGCCAGCAGCCCGTGGACAGCTAATAACTATGGCTACACCTTC.

V gene TRBV7-9 combines with J gene TRBJ1-1, with a tentative D call TRBD1 (6 bases). Germline CDR1 is SEHNR and CDR2 is FQNEAQ (reference sequence). This CDR3 spans 15 amino acids. V was trimmed by 5 bases and J by 4 bases, leaving 17 bases between them. DNA of the CDR3: TGTGCCAGCAGCCGGACGACAGGACTGAGCACTGAAGCTTTCTTT. Translating gives CASSRTTGLSTEAFF.

The rearrangement uses TRBV10-3 and TRBJ2-1, with 13 bases matching TRBD2. J lost 9 bases, V lost 3 bases, and 11 bases had no gene match. The germline CDR1 and CDR2 sequences are ENHRY and SYGVKD. The length of the CDR3 is 17 residues. CDR3 region: CAISDSLRLAGGVEQFF. The CDR3 DNA is TGTGCCATCAGTGACAGCCTCAGACTAGCGGGGGGTGTTGAGCAGTTCTTC.

A few counts support this clonotype. The rearrangement uses TRBV4-2 and TRBJ2-4, with 8 positions matching TRBD2. Matching the DNA end better, TRBJ2-7 makes the J call doubtful. The CDR3 runs to 16 residues. Germline-derived CDR1 and CDR2 are LGHNA and YNFKEQ. The CDR3 is CASSQDLRGATYEQYF. CDR3 sequence (DNA): TGTGCCAGCAGCCAAGATTTGCGGGGGGCCACCTACGAGCAGTACTTC.

The chain employs TRBV6-6 and TRBJ1-4, with 7 bases fitting TRBD1. The CDR3 is 13 amino acids. Losses at the gene ends were 8 bases for V and 7 bases for J; bases not matched to a gene: 7. Per germline, CDR1 MNHNY and CDR2 SVGAGI (reference sequence). In DNA, the CDR3 is TGTGCCAGCCAACCGGGACAGATTGAAAAACTGTTTTTT. It codes for CASQPGQIEKLFF.

The CDR3 protein is CASSVALTGADTEAFF. CDR3 coding DNA: TGTGCCAGCAGCGTAGCTCTTACGGGGGCGGACACTGAAGCTTTCTTT. The chain joins TRBV9 to TRBJ1-1; D may be TRBD1 (6 bases). CDR3 size: 16 residues. The germline V gene encodes CDR1 SGDLS and CDR2 YYNGEE. Trimming shortened V by 0 bases and J by 3 bases, and 15 bases separated the two germline ends.

The chain combines TRBV27 with TRBJ2-5; TRBD2 agrees at 12 bases. Trimming removed 5 bases from V and 11 bases from J; junction bases left unmatched: 12. The CDR3 is made up of 15 amino acids. The germline gives CDR1 MNHEY, CDR2 SMNVEV (reference sequence). Written as DNA, the CDR3 is TGTGCCAGCAGTCCAGCTAGCGGGAGGGCCGGGGAGCAGTACTTC. Translated, it gives CASSPASGRAGEQYF.

V usage is TRBV10-3 and J usage is TRBJ1-6; D possibly corresponds to TRBD1 (5 bases). Per the germline V gene, CDR1 is ENHRY and CDR2 is SYGVKD. This CDR3 comprises 16 residues. Trimming cost V 0 bases and J 5 bases, with 11 bases left between them. CDR3 protein: CAISESDRGDNSPLHF. The CDR3 nucleotides are TGTGCCATCAGTGAGTCGGACCGAGGGGATAATTCACCCCTCCACTTT.

The chain recombines TRBV20-1 with TRBJ2-5; 9 bases match TRBD2. Germline V gene data show CDR1 as DFQATT and CDR2 as SNEGSKA (reference sequence). Germline trimming cut 3 bases from V and 1 base from J; bases unmatched to any gene: 6. This CDR3 is 15 amino acids long. CDR3 in amino acids: CSASWLAGTQETQYF. The CDR3 DNA follows: TGCAGTGCTAGCTGGCTAGCGGGGACCCAAGAGACCCAGTACTTC.

Turning to this clonotype: An end of the junction differs from the germline gene, which may be a read error. The gene calls are TRBV7-7 and TRBJ2-7; no definite D call. The J call may not be correct, given that the DNA end is closer to TRBJ2-5. The length of the CDR3 is 15 residues. In germline, CDR1 is SSHAT, CDR2 FNYEAQ (reference sequence). The DNA for the CDR3 is TGTGCTAGCAGCTCAGTACAAGGACCGGAAGAGACCCAGTACTTC. Translation: CASSSVQGPEETQYF.

The V gene is TRBV29-1, the J gene TRBJ2-3, with D possibly TRBD1 on 5 matching bases. The CDR3 is 16 residues long. Germline lookup yields CDR1 SQVTM and CDR2 ANQGSEA. Trimming shortened V by 4 bases and J by 1 base, and 18 bases separated the two germline ends. The CDR3, as DNA: TGCAGCGTTGCTAAAAAGATGGGGCGAGGCACAGATACGCAGTATTTT. Amino acids: CSVAKKMGRGTDTQYF.

In this sample, this clonotype turned up many times. The rearrangement links TRBV12-3 or TRBV12-4 to TRBJ2-2; no clear D. With 8 bases removed from V and 1 base from J, the gap between germline ends came to 11 bases. The CDR3 covers 14 residues. The CDR3 reads CASSSDGNTGELFF. CDR3 nucleotide sequence: TGTGCCAGCTCCTCGGACGGGAACACCGGGGAGCTGTTTTTT.

The chain combines TRBV20-1 with TRBJ1-2; D remains unclear. The germline gives CDR1 DFQATT, CDR2 SNEGSKA (reference sequence). V lost 5 bases, J lost 2 bases, and 15 bases lay in between. This CDR3 comprises 14 residues. Written as DNA, the CDR3 is TGCAGTGCTCCATCTCCGGGGTCCAACTATGGCTACACCTTC. Its protein product is CSAPSPGSNYGYTF.

This clonotype showed up just a few times. The V gene is TRBV10-3, the J gene TRBJ2-3, with 7 bases that match TRBD1. Germline-derived CDR1 and CDR2 are ENHRY and SYGVKD. CDR3 length equals 13 residues. With V trimmed by 9 bases and J by 4 bases, 7 bases remained unmatched. CDR3 DNA: TGTGCCATATCGACAGGGACACCAGATACGCAGTATTTT. Translating it yields CAISTGTPDTQYF.

The chain is built from TRBV7-2 and TRBJ2-7; TRBD1 might be the D (6 bases). CDR1 is SGHTA, CDR2 FQGNSA, per germline. Deletions cut 5 bases from V and 2 bases from J, with 13 bases between. The CDR3 has 14 amino acids. The CDR3 spells CASSTGQTTYEQYF. The DNA for the CDR3 is TGTGCCAGCAGCACAGGACAGACCACCTACGAGCAGTACTTC.